This TCR beta chain was identified in a study of CD8+CD57+ T cells in acquired aplastic anemia. Turning to the study itself: Sorted CD4+ plus CD8+ cells gave DNA averaging about 3.2 ug. Researchers reported that healthy donors averaged about 10.8 million reads for CD4+ cells.

Germline CDR1 LNHDA, CDR2 SQIVND (reference sequence). The V gene lost 6 bases and the J gene lost 2 bases, with 11 bases spanning the gap. The CDR3 has 13 residues. According to the study, genomic DNA was the template for TCR beta VDJ and CDR3 profiling. A single record per CDR3 protein comes from TCRdb applying MiXCR to the reads. This sample has more than 150,000 distinct CDR3 sequences, with about half found just once. On this clonotype: The antigen remains undetermined.

Overall study findings and caveats: Between the patient and control groups, CD8+ Simpson's diversity did not differ significantly. It was found that fewer than 35 CD8+ CDR3 sequences were shared between patients and controls.

The TCR was taken from a human donor in good health. The V and J genes are TRBV19 and TRBJ2-7; D perhaps matches TRBD1 (6 bases). Sequencing was done on a sample of sorted CD4+, CD8+, or CD8+CD57+ T cells (not recorded which) from PBMCs. CDR3 sequence (DNA): TGTGCCAGTAGACAGGGAATAGCCTACGAGCAGTACTTC. Translation gives CASRQGIAYEQYF.